The source of this TCR beta chain is a study of cytomegalovirus exposure and HLA in healthy donors. Overall study: When fewer than 500 donors were genotyped, approximately 81% of them were found to fall in the Caucasian-associated ancestry cluster. Study-level points and caveats: HLA allele associations emerged for roughly 17,000 TCR beta sequences in a later analysis, at 0.05 false discovery rate. Per published accounts, TCR beta sequences correctly predicted the HLA-A and HLA-B alleles of most subjects.

Regarding this clone: Its cognate antigen is unknown.

This CDR3 has 14 residues. Germline values: CDR1 MNHNY, CDR2 SVGAGI (reference sequence). V was trimmed by 2 bases and J by 3 bases, leaving 9 bases between them. The PCR made use of 60 Vbeta and 13 Jbeta primers. Assay used: immunoSEQ multiplex PCR; TCRdb lists only in-frame clones, some missing. Of 150,000 or so clones detected, roughly 80% appear once; the ten largest clones hold 7% to 9.5%. The source material was PBMCs. V is TRBV6-6 and J is TRBJ2-3; possibly TRBD2 for D (6 bases). The source is a male donor in good health and CMV-seropositive. The CDR3: CASSYAGLTDTQYF. In DNA, the CDR3 is TGTGCCAGCAGTTACGCGGGACTTACAGATACGCAGTATTTT.